This T cell receptor beta chain was captured in a study of blood T cell repertoires in COVID-19. Across the whole study: COVID-19 samples collected from the United States, Italy and Spain covered acute and convalescent phases. T cells, B-cell-depleted T cells, or PBMCs supplied cDNA or gDNA.

The CDR3 loop spans 14 amino acids. The ends lost 6 bases at V and 8 bases at J; junction bases unmatched: 12. Looked up from germline, CDR1 is GTSNPN and CDR2 is SVGIG (reference sequence). Per the original data handling: Amplification from reference gene primers served as the basis for estimated nucleated cell counts. Sequencing used immunoSEQ multiplex PCR; TCRdb keeps in-frame clones, though not all of them. That table gives V, J and clone size, and the DNA gave D and trimming. The sample holds 100,000 or so clones, approximately 91% seen once. The sequencing sample was made of peripheral blood. The TCR comes from a man aged 45-65 years with acute or convalescent COVID-19. The V call is TRBV30, the J call TRBJ1-4; TRBD1 agrees at 7 bases. In DNA form, the CDR3 reads TGTGCCTGTAGAACCCCAGGGGGGCAGGAAAAACTGTTTTTT. This encodes CACRTPGGQEKLFF. The full variable domain, completed using reference TRBV30 and TRBJ1-4, is SQTIHQWPATLVQPVGSPLSLECTVEGTSNPNLYWYRQAAGRGLQLLFYSVGIGQISSEVPQNLSASRPQDRQFILSSKKLLLSDSGFYLCACRTPGGQEKLFFGSGTQLSVL.